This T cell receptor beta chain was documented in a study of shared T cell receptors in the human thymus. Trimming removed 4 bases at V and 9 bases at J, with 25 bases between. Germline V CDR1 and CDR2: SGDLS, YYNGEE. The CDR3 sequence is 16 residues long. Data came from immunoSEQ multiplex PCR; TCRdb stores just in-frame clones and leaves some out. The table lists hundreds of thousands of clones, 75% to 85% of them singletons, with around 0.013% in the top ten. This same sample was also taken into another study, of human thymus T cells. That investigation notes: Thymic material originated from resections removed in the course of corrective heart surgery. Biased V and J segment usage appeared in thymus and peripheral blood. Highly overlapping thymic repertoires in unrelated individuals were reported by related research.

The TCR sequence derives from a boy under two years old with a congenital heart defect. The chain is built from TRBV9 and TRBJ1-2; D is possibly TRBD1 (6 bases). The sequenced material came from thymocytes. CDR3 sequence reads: CASSSRGRGLSESYTF. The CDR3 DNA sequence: TGTGCCAGCAGCTCCCGAGGCAGGGGCTTGTCCGAGAGCTACACCTTC.